A selection of T cell receptor beta chains follows, all from one sample in a study of spatial heterogeneity in lung cancer. TCRdb called the 5' RACE reads again in MiXCR, with one record for every CDR3 protein. This sample carries about 25,000 distinct CDR3 sequences, roughly 7% of them seen once, and the ten largest clones take approximately 14%. The sequencing used PBMCs, collected at surgery. These receptors were taken from a male donor with early-stage non-small cell lung cancer. Both conserved end residues are part of each CDR3. The D gene is left open where the match is weak. Only part of the rows carry a size: once, few, many, or a class if the clone is expanded.

D: NA
V: TRBV3-1
size: many
J: TRBJ2-3
CDR3: CASSPDRNIFGDTQYF
DNA: TGTGCCAGCAGCCCTGACCGTAATATCTTCGGGGATACGCAGTATTTT

D: TRBD2
V: TRBV7-2
size: many
J: TRBJ2-4
CDR3: CASSSLPGLAGAAPRNIQYF
DNA: TGTGCCAGCAGCTCGTTACCGGGACTAGCGGGAGCCGCCCCTAGAAACATTCAGTACTTC

D: TRBD2
V: TRBV12-3/TRBV12-4
size: few
J: TRBJ2-7
CDR3: CASSPKGSGGGYEQYF
DNA: TGTGCCAGCAGCCCTAAGGGCAGCGGGGGAGGATACGAGCAGTACTTC

D: TRBD2
V: TRBV3-1
size: many
J: TRBJ2-1
CDR3: CASSQAGLAGSYEQFF
DNA: TGTGCCAGCAGCCAAGCCGGACTAGCGGGGTCATATGAGCAGTTCTTC

D: NA
V: TRBV7-3
size: many
J: TRBJ1-1
CDR3: CASSPGGRNLKNTEAFF
DNA: TGTGCCAGCAGCCCCGGCGGGAGGAACTTGAAGAACACTGAAGCTTTCTTT

D: NA
V: TRBV6-5
size: many
J: TRBJ2-5
CDR3: CASSRPKETQYF
DNA: TGTGCCAGCAGCCGACCTAAGGAGACCCAGTACTTC

D: NA
V: TRBV6-6
size: many
J: TRBJ1-5
CDR3: CASSTVASNQPQHF
DNA: TGTGCCAGCAGTACAGTGGCGAGCAATCAGCCCCAGCATTTT

D: NA
V: TRBV5-6
size: many
J: TRBJ1-4
CDR3: CASSLHFRSLEEEKLFF
DNA: TGTGCCAGCAGCTTGCATTTTCGGTCACTTGAGGAGGAAAAACTGTTTTTT

D: NA
V: TRBV7-2
size: medium-sized
J: TRBJ1-5
CDR3: CASSFYRGEQPQHF
DNA: TGTGCCAGCAGTTTCTACCGGGGGGAGCAGCCCCAGCATTTT

D: TRBD2
V: TRBV4-2
size: NA
J: TRBJ2-5
CDR3: CASSQARTSGSSGRETQYF
DNA: TGTGCCAGCAGCCAAGCGAGAACTAGCGGGAGTTCTGGGAGAGAGACCCAGTACTTC

D: NA
V: TRBV7-3
size: NA
J: TRBJ1-6
CDR3: CASSFYNSPLHF
DNA: TGTGCCAGCAGCTTCTATAATTCACCCCTCCACTTT

D: NA
V: TRBV28
size: medium-sized
J: TRBJ2-7
CDR3: CASSWGDRPYEQYF
DNA: TGTGCCAGCAGTTGGGGTGACAGACCCTACGAGCAGTACTTC

D: NA
V: TRBV12-5
size: NA
J: TRBJ2-5
CDR3: CASGTGYPQETQYF
DNA: TGTGCTAGTGGCACAGGGTACCCCCAAGAGACCCAGTACTTC

D: TRBD2
V: TRBV3-1
size: NA
J: TRBJ2-2
CDR3: CASSQHWRGADDGELFF
DNA: TGTGCCAGCAGCCAACATTGGCGGGGGGCCGATGACGGGGAGCTGTTTTTT

D: NA
V: TRBV20-1
size: many
J: TRBJ1-2
CDR3: CSAGHGSGYTF
DNA: TGCAGTGCGGGCCACGGGTCTGGCTACACCTTC

D: NA
V: TRBV12-3/TRBV12-4
size: many
J: TRBJ1-1
CDR3: CASTQTRGTEAFF
DNA: TGTGCCAGCACCCAAACGCGGGGCACTGAAGCTTTCTTT

D: NA
V: TRBV2
size: many
J: TRBJ2-2
CDR3: CASSENPPGWDTGELFF
DNA: TGTGCCAGCAGTGAAAACCCGCCAGGGTGGGACACCGGGGAGCTGTTTTTT

D: TRBD1
V: TRBV27
size: many
J: TRBJ2-3
CDR3: CASTGQGPFGFSTDTQYF
DNA: TGTGCCAGCACGGGACAGGGACCCTTCGGGTTTAGCACAGATACGCAGTATTTT

D: TRBD2
V: TRBV20-1
size: many
J: TRBJ2-1
CDR3: CSAFPLASSGSNEQFF
DNA: TGCAGTGCATTCCCGCTAGCTTCTAGCGGGAGCAATGAGCAGTTCTTC

D: TRBD1
V: TRBV2
size: NA
J: TRBJ2-7
CDR3: CASRGTGQGSYEQYF
DNA: TGTGCCAGCAGAGGAACGGGACAGGGTTCCTACGAGCAGTACTTC

D: NA
V: TRBV10-3
size: medium-sized
J: TRBJ1-2
CDR3: CAISESTGYTF
DNA: TGTGCCATCAGTGAGTCGACTGGCTACACCTTC

D: NA
V: TRBV20-1
size: many
J: TRBJ1-1
CDR3: CSACRQGRTEAFF
DNA: TGCAGTGCTTGTCGCCAGGGGCGGACTGAAGCTTTCTTT

D: TRBD1
V: TRBV10-3
size: many
J: TRBJ1-5
CDR3: CAIRRQGAGEPQHF
DNA: TGTGCCATCAGAAGACAGGGGGCTGGTGAGCCCCAGCATTTT

D: NA
V: TRBV5-1
size: many
J: TRBJ1-2
CDR3: CASSLEPGLHGYTF
DNA: TGCGCCAGCAGCTTGGAGCCGGGGCTCCATGGCTACACCTTC

D: NA
V: TRBV20-1
size: NA
J: TRBJ1-5
CDR3: CSAREPRTANQPQHF
DNA: TGCAGTGCTAGAGAACCTAGGACCGCCAATCAGCCCCAGCATTTT

D: NA
V: TRBV28
size: medium-sized
J: TRBJ2-5
CDR3: CASSPPGSGQETQYF
DNA: TGTGCCAGCAGCCCCCCGGGGAGCGGTCAAGAGACCCAGTACTTC

D: NA
V: TRBV27
size: few
J: TRBJ1-4
CDR3: CASSAGVGSTNEKLFF
DNA: TGTGCCAGCAGTGCCGGCGTGGGCTCAACTAATGAAAAACTGTTTTTT

D: TRBD1
V: TRBV5-1
size: medium-sized
J: TRBJ1-6
CDR3: CASSARQGGNSPLHF
DNA: TGCGCCAGCAGCGCAAGACAGGGAGGAAATTCACCCCTCCACTTT

D: TRBD1
V: TRBV7-8
size: NA
J: TRBJ1-1
CDR3: CASSLTGGTEAFF
DNA: TGTGCCAGCAGCTTAACGGGAGGGACAGAGGCTTTCTTT

D: NA
V: TRBV28
size: NA
J: TRBJ1-2
CDR3: CASSFIGGIYGYTF
DNA: TGTGCCAGCAGTTTCATCGGGGGTATTTATGGCTACACCTTC